The source of this T cell receptor (beta chain) is a study of T cell responses to AZD1222 COVID-19 vaccine. Study observations and caveats: The CD4 TCRs associated with vaccination extended across spike and predominated at 160-218 and 743-854.

Trimming took 2 bases from V and 3 from J, leaving 13 bases between them. Germline V CDR1 and CDR2: MNHEY, SVGAGI. This CDR3 has 16 amino acids. Points on this clone: The antigen remains undetermined.

Sequenced by immunoSEQ multiplex PCR; TCRdb stores in-frame clones only, minus some. The sample records about 94,000 clones, less than 85% being singletons. Whether given at about 4 or about 12 weeks, second doses were pooled. This chain links TRBV6-5 with TRBJ1-4, with D hard to call. This specimen was peripheral blood, taken 28 days after the second AZD1222 dose. The TCR originated in an adult who received the AZD1222 COVID-19 vaccine. The CDR3 here is CASSYELGAANEKLFF. The DNA of the CDR3 is TGTGCCAGCAGTTACGAACTGGGCGCGGCTAATGAAAAACTGTTTTTT.